The sample holds a few counts of the clone carrying this T cell receptor beta chain. Its target is unknown. The CDR3 loop spans 17 amino acids. Trimming pared 1 base from V and 0 bases from J, leaving 10 bases between. Germline V gene lookup returns CDR1 MGHRA and CDR2 YSYEKL. The PCR made use of 60 Vbeta and 13 Jbeta primers. Produced via immunoSEQ multiplex PCR; TCRdb's table is partial and in-frame only. The sample holds around 130,000 clones, 8% to 9.5% seen once. The sample belongs to a study of cytomegalovirus exposure and HLA in healthy donors. Study-wide context: Inside one of the first data releases sat 80 million to 95 million unique TCRs taken from HLA-typed donors.

Overall study findings and caveats: With further analysis later on, most CMV-associated TCR beta chains appeared HLA-restricted. In vitro assays verified that three CMV-associated chains recognized CMV antigens specifically. In a later analysis, productive TCRs from donors in an Asian-associated ancestry cluster reportedly carried fewer N-insertions than the cohort mean.

Sequencing was performed on PBMCs. The source of this sequence is a middle-aged man in good health and CMV-seronegative. The rearrangement uses TRBV4-1 and TRBJ2-6, with D possibly being TRBD1 (5 bases). CDR3 in amino acids: CASSQAPGLSGANVLTF. The CDR3 nucleotides are TGCGCCAGCAGCCAAGCCCCAGGGCTCTCTGGGGCCAACGTCCTGACTTTC.